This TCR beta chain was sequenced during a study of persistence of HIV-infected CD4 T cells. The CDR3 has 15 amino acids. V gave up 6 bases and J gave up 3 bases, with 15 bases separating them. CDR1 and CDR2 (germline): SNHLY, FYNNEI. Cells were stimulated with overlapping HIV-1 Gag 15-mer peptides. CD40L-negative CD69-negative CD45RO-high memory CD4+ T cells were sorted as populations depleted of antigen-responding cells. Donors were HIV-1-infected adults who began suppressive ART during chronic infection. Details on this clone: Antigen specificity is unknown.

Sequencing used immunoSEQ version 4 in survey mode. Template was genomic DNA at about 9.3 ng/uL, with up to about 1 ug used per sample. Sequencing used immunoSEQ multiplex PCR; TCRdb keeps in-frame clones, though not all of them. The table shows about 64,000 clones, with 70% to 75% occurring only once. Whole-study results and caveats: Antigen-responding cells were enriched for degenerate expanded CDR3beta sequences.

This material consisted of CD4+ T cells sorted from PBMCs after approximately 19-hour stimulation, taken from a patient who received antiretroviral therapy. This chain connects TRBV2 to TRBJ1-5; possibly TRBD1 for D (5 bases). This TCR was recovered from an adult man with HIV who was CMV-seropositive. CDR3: CASRLGTSNNQPQHF. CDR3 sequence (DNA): TGTGCCAGCAGGCTAGGGACTTCTAACAATCAGCCCCAGCATTTT.